This TCR beta chain appears in the sequencing data of a study of regulatory T cells in long-lasting Graves disease. Indicated time point: newly diagnosed GD, antithyroid drugs for less than 3 months. PBMC-extracted RNA yielded the TCR library. An endocrinology unit in Xi'an, China, supplied the patients. Looked up from germline, CDR1 is MNHNS and CDR2 is SASEGT. Trimming at V came to 8 bases and at J to 4 bases, leaving 7 bases not matched to a gene. The CDR3 extends over 14 amino acids. With iRepertoire HTBI primers and Arm-PCR of CDR3 regions, TCR beta libraries were built. In TCRdb, the multiplex PCR reads were re-called with MiXCR into one record per CDR3 protein. The table has about 210,000 distinct CDR3 sequences, roughly 19% seen once. A remark on this clonotype: This may be a read error, as it is one base from a much larger clone.

These data were likewise used in another study, on T cells in Graves' hyperthyroidism and ophthalmopathy. From that second work: First-round RT-PCR of the TCR CDR3 relied on the HTBI primer set.

The starting material was peripheral blood mononuclear cells (PBMCs), obtained at new diagnosis, from a patient treated with antithyroid drugs. The V gene is TRBV6-1, the J gene TRBJ2-1, with 8 bases identical to TRBD1. This TCR came from a woman younger than 45 with Graves disease. CDR3 coding DNA: TGTGCCAGCCAACCGGGACAGGTATACAATGAGCAGTTCTTC. This translates into CASQPGQVYNEQFF.